This TCR beta chain came from a study of molecular identifiers for immune sequencing clone quantification. The authors gated naive CD8 T cells as CD8+CD4-CCR7+CD45RA+ for sorting. The bulk TCR libraries were made with methods described before and with listed TCR primers. TCRdb reanalysed the PCR reads using MiXCR and keeps one entry per CDR3 protein. The sample contains about 640,000 distinct CDR3 sequences, 15% to 20% of which appear only once. This clonotype showed up just a few times. The CDR3 is 17 residues long. This rearrangement joins TRBV12-2 to TRBJ1-2. TRBV12-2 is shown as a pseudogene. Sequencing was performed on naive CD8+ T cells from blood, with Jurkat cell RNA spiked in. Subset reported: FACS-sorted CD8+CD4-CCR7+CD45RA+ naive T cells. The receptor was isolated from a human donor in good health. Some libraries in this study had Jurkat cell RNA spiked in. Here the CDR3 reads CASRLASMRTLAYGYTF. CDR3 sequence (DNA): TGTGCAAGTCGCTTAGCGAGTATGAGAACGCTTGCCTATGGCTACACCTTC.